The 20 T cell receptor beta chains below come from one sample, sequenced in a study of OX40 agonist ivuxolimab in advanced cancers. Generated by immunoSEQ multiplex PCR, the TCRdb table keeps only in-frame clones and is missing some. The sample consists of about 74,000 clones, around 80% of them appearing once. The specimen was CD4+ or CD8+ T cells sorted from blood, collected in a trial of the OX40 agonist ivuxolimab. These receptors all stem from an adult with an advanced solid tumor such as melanoma, head and neck, liver or kidney cancer.

The V call is TRBV10-3, the J call TRBJ2-7; perhaps TRBD1 as D (7 bases). Germline V lookup: CDR1 ENHRY, CDR2 SYGVKD. Deletions cut 6 bases from V and 3 bases from J, with 15 bases between. The CDR3 is 14 residues long. CDR3: CAISLYRGGYEQYF. For the CDR3, the DNA is TGTGCCATCAGCCTCTACAGGGGAGGCTACGAGCAGTACTTC.

The chain joins TRBV7-2 to TRBJ2-1; D is uncertain. V was clipped by 7 bases and J by 5 bases, with 12 bases between them. Germline V gives CDR1 SGHTA, CDR2 FQGNSA. The CDR3 contains 13 residues. CDR3 residues: CASNSPQDNEQFF. As DNA, the CDR3 is TGTGCCAGCAACTCCCCTCAGGACAATGAGCAGTTCTTC.

The V call is TRBV6-5, the J call TRBJ1-2; no firm D call. V lost 0 bases and J lost 0, with 8 bases in between. The CDR3 is 15 amino acids. Germline V gene data show CDR1 as MNHEY and CDR2 as SVGAGI. CDR3 sequence (DNA): TGTGCCAGCAGTTACTCTACAGTCGCTAACTATGGCTACACCTTC. Protein sequence: CASSYSTVANYGYTF.

This clone was seen only a few times. The chain couples TRBV30 to TRBJ2-7, with 9 bases identical to TRBD1. In germline, CDR1 is GTSNPN, CDR2 SVGIG (reference sequence). The CDR3 runs 12 residues. V trimming: 2 bases; J trimming: 6 bases; junction bases outside the gene matches: 2. Here the CDR3 reads CAWSQTGGEQYF. In DNA, the CDR3 is TGTGCCTGGAGTCAGACAGGGGGCGAGCAGTACTTC.

A few counts support this clone. The chain uses TRBV11-2 and TRBJ1-1; TRBD1 might be the D (5 bases). The CDR3 sequence is 15 residues long. Germline V gene data show CDR1 as SGHAT and CDR2 as FQNNGV. Deletions cut 2 bases from V and 1 base from J, with 11 bases between. CDR3 bases: TGTGCCAGCAGCTTAAGCGGGACTTGGAACACTGAAGCTTTCTTT. Translation gives CASSLSGTWNTEAFF.

This chain joins TRBV4-3 and TRBJ2-4, with 14 bases matching TRBD2. The CDR3 totals 16 residues. CDR1 and CDR2 from the germline V gene are LGHNA and YSLEER. The junction had 10 bases not matched to a gene; V was cut back by 1 base and J by 14 bases. CDR3 loop: CASSQGGGLAGERKYF. DNA of the CDR3: TGCGCCAGCAGCCAAGGAGGGGGACTAGCGGGAGAAAGAAAGTACTTC.

This clone was seen only once. The chain uses TRBV13 and TRBJ2-7; weak D call: TRBD1 (6 bases). The length of the CDR3 is 14 residues. The germline CDR1 and CDR2 sequences are PRHDT and FYEKMQ (reference sequence). V was shortened by 5 bases and J by 3 bases, with 14 bases between the two germline ends. The CDR3 here is CASSATGFGYEQYF. The CDR3 bases are TGTGCCAGCAGCGCCACAGGGTTCGGCTACGAGCAGTACTTC.

This sequence joins TRBV7-9 and TRBJ1-1; D is unclear. The CDR3 extends over 12 amino acids. Trimming pared 1 base from V and 13 bases from J, leaving 13 bases between. Germline CDR1 reads SEHNR; CDR2 reads FQNEAQ (reference sequence). DNA of the CDR3: TGTGCCAGCAGCTTAGTAACTGCCGGAGGTTTCTTT. This sequence encodes CASSLVTAGGFF.

This chain joins TRBV15 and TRBJ2-7; 11 bases are shared with TRBD2. Trimming took 5 bases from V and 1 from J; bases not matched to a gene: 4. The CDR3 contains 15 residues. Germline V gene lookup returns CDR1 LNHNV and CDR2 YYDKDF (reference sequence). CDR3 residues: CATSRGLAESYEQYF. CDR3 bases: TGTGCCACCAGCCGGGGACTAGCGGAATCCTACGAGCAGTACTTC.

This clone was counted between two and nine times. The chain links TRBV27 to TRBJ2-5; D is unclear. Germline V gene data show CDR1 as MNHEY and CDR2 as SMNVEV (reference sequence). The V end lost 0 bases, the J end lost 4 bases, and 12 bases lay between the germline ends. The CDR3 has 15 amino acids. CDR3 bases: TGTGCCAGCAGTTTATCCTCGGGTGGTGGAGAGACCCAGTACTTC. Translation gives CASSLSSGGGETQYF.

This chain's CDR3 is CASSLGRSYNSPLHF. CDR3 sequence (DNA): TGTGCCAGCAGCTTAGGTCGATCATATAATTCACCCCTCCACTTT. The chain is built from TRBV13 and TRBJ1-6, with no clear D. The CDR3 consists of 15 residues. Germline-derived CDR1 and CDR2 are PRHDT and FYEKMQ (reference sequence). Trimming took 0 bases from V and 4 from J, leaving 7 bases between them.

The chain has TRBV28 and TRBJ2-7; a possible D gene is TRBD2 (6 bases). Germline V gene sequence: CDR1 MDHEN, CDR2 SYDVKM. The CDR3 is made up of 11 amino acids. Trimming took 10 bases from V and 6 from J, leaving 13 bases between them. The CDR3 reads CATTGLLEQYF. The CDR3 region has the DNA TGTGCCACCACGGGACTTCTCGAGCAGTACTTC.

The chain employs TRBV7-8 and TRBJ1-1, with D possibly matching TRBD1 (6 bases). The V gene lost 6 bases and the J gene lost 2 bases, with 10 bases spanning the gap. CDR3 length: 13 amino acids. Per germline, CDR1 SGHVS and CDR2 FQNEAQ. The DNA for the CDR3 is TGTGCCAGCAGGCCCGGGACAAACACTGAAGCTTTCTTT. Protein sequence: CASRPGTNTEAFF. Combining the CDR3 with reference TRBV7-8 and TRBJ1-1 gives the whole variable domain GAGVSQSPRYKVAKRGQDVALRCDPISGHVSLFWYQQALGQGPEFLTYFQNEAQLDKSGLPSDRFFAERPEGSVSTLKIQRTQQEDSAVYLCASRPGTNTEAFFGQGTRLTVV.

V and J are TRBV5-6 and TRBJ2-3; D remains unclear. Trimming shortened V by 4 bases and J by 2 bases, and 2 bases separated the two germline ends. From germline, CDR1 is SGHDT and CDR2 YYEEEE. This CDR3 has 11 residues. The CDR3 region is CASSLTDTQYF. CDR3 coding DNA: TGTGCCAGCAGCCTCACAGATACGCAGTATTTT.

This rearrangement joins TRBV18 to TRBJ2-1; possibly TRBD1 for D (6 bases). CDR1 is KGHSH, CDR2 LQKENI, per germline. CDR3 length: 19 amino acids. V lost 5 bases and J lost 0, with 23 bases in between. CDR3 protein: CASSYFRDTERPSYNEQFF. CDR3 in DNA: TGTGCCAGCTCATACTTCCGGGACACGGAGCGGCCCTCCTACAATGAGCAGTTCTTC. The full variable domain, rest sourced from reference TRBV18 and TRBJ2-1, is NAGVMQNPRHLVRRRGQEARLRCSPMKGHSHVYWYRQLPEEGLKFMVYLQKENIIDESGMPKERFSAEFPKEGPSILRIQQVVRGDSAAYFCASSYFRDTERPSYNEQFFGPGTRLTVL.

The rearrangement joins TRBV27 to TRBJ2-7; D ambiguous. The CDR3 has 17 residues. Germline V gene sequence: CDR1 MNHEY, CDR2 SMNVEV (reference sequence). The V and J ends lost 6 bases and 3 bases respectively, with 24 bases between them. The CDR3 DNA follows: TGTGCCAGCAGCCCCCTATCAAAGGACCTGCGCCACTACGAGCAGTACTTC. Protein: CASSPLSKDLRHYEQYF.

The chain employs TRBV7-2 and TRBJ2-3, with unresolved D. The germline CDR1 and CDR2 sequences are SGHTA and FQGNSA. The germline V and J ends were trimmed by 2 bases and 5 bases, with 11 bases remaining between them. The CDR3 is 14 amino acids. The CDR3 spells CASSLFASQDTQYF. DNA of the CDR3: TGTGCCAGCAGCTTATTTGCGAGTCAAGATACGCAGTATTTT.

This sequence joins TRBV7-7 and TRBJ1-2, with 10 bases aligning to TRBD1. The CDR3 runs to 15 residues. V was pared by 5 bases and J by 4 bases, with 7 bases of the junction left unmatched. Germline-derived CDR1 and CDR2 are SSHAT and FNYEAQ (reference sequence). The CDR3 DNA follows: TGTGCCAGCAGCCTCGGGACAGGGGTTACCTATGGCTACACCTTC. Its protein product is CASSLGTGVTYGYTF.

The V and J genes are TRBV30 and TRBJ1-2; D unclear. This CDR3 contains 13 residues. The ends were cut back, 4 bases at V and 3 bases at J, with 12 bases in the middle. CDR1 and CDR2 from the germline V gene are GTSNPN and SVGIG (reference sequence). The CDR3 reads CAWNEAYYYGYTF. For the CDR3, the DNA is TGTGCCTGGAACGAGGCCTACTACTATGGCTACACCTTC. The full variable domain, rest sourced from reference TRBV30 and TRBJ1-2, is SQTIHQWPATLVQPVGSPLSLECTVEGTSNPNLYWYRQAAGRGLQLLFYSVGIGQISSEVPQNLSASRPQDRQFILSSKKLLLSDSGFYLCAWNEAYYYGYTFGSGTRLTVV.

This clone was detected only a few times. This chain uses TRBV5-4 with TRBJ2-7, with 12 nucleotides matching TRBD1. J was trimmed by 6 bases and V by 4 bases; bases with no gene match: 11. CDR1 and CDR2 from the germline V gene are SGHNT and YYREEE (reference sequence). This CDR3 spans 16 amino acids. The CDR3 nucleotides read TGTGCCAGCAGCCTCGGAGGGGACAGGGGGCTTAGCGAGCAGTACTTC. The encoded protein is CASSLGGDRGLSEQYF.